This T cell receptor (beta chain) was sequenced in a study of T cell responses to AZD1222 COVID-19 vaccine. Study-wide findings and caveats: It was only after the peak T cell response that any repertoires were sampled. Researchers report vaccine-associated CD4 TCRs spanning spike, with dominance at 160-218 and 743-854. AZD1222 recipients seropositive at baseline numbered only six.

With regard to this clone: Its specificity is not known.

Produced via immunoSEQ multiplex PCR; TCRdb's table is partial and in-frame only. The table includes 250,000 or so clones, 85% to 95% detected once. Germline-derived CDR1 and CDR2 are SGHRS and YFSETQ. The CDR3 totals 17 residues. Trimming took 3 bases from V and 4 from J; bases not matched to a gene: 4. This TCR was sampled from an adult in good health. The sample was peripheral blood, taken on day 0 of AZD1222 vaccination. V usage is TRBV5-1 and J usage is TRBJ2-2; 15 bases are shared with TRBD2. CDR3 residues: CASSSGLAGGRTGELFF. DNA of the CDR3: TGCGCCAGCAGCTCAGGACTAGCGGGGGGGCGCACCGGGGAGCTGTTTTTT.